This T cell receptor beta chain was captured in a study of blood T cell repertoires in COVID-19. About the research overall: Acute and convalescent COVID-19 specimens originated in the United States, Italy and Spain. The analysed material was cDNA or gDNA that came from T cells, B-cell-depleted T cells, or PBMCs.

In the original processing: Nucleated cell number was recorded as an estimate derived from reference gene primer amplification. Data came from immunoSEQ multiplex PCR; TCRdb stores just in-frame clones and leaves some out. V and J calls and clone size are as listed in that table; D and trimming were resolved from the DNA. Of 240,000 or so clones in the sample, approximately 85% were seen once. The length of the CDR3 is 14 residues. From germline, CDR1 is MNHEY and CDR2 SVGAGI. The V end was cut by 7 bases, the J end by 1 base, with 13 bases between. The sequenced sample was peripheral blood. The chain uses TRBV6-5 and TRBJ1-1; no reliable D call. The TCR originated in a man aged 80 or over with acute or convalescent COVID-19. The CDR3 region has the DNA TGTGCCAGCACCCTCCTGGCTCGGAACACTGAAGCTTTCTTT. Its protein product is CASTLLARNTEAFF.